Given below is one TCR beta chain in context. The source of the sample is a study of T cell changes during pregnancy in multiple sclerosis. V lost 0 bases, J lost 1 base, and 7 bases lay in between. Germline CDR1 reads MNHEY; CDR2 reads SMNVEV (reference sequence). The CDR3 runs to 16 residues. Some clones are missing from TCRdb's copy, which holds only in-frame ones; the method was immunoSEQ multiplex PCR. The sample records more than 35,000 clones, 85% to 95% being singletons. The chain links TRBV27 to TRBJ1-6; no reliable D call. The TCR sequence derives from a female donor with multiple sclerosis, enrolled in a pregnancy study. Specimen: CD8+ T cells from peripheral blood mononuclear cells, collected in the third trimester of pregnancy. The chain's CDR3 is CASSLSPGSYNSPLHF. The CDR3, as DNA: TGTGCCAGCAGTTTATCGCCGGGTTCCTATAATTCACCCCTCCACTTT.